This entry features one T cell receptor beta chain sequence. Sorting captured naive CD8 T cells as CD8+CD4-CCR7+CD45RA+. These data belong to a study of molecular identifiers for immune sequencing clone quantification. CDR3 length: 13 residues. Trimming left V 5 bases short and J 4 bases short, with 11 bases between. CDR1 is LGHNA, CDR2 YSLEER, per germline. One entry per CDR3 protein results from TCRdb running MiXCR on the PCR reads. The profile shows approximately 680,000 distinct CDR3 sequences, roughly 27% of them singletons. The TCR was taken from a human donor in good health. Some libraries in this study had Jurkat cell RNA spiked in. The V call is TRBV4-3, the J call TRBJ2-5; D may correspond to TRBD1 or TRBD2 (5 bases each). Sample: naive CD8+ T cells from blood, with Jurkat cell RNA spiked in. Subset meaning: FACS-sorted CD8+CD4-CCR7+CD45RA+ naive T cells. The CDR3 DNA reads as TGCGCCAGCAGCTTGACAGAGGGAGAGACCCAGTACTTC. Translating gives CASSLTEGETQYF.